A selection of T cell receptor beta chains follows, all from one sample in a study of blood T cell repertoires in COVID-19. Assay used: immunoSEQ multiplex PCR; TCRdb lists only in-frame clones, some missing. The top ten hold 4.8% of the sample, which has about 200,000 clones, under 90% seen once. Sample: PBMCs or T cells enriched from blood (not recorded which). All receptors derive from a woman between 45 and 60 years old who had been exposed to COVID-19. Both conserved end residues are part of each CDR3. D genes are given only for firm matches. Size values are once, few and many counts, or a class for expanded clones, and some rows have none.

clone_size: -
v_call: TRBV20-1
d_call: TRBD1
j_call: TRBJ1-1
cdr3_nt: TGCAGTGCTAGTAGGTCAGTGACAGGGGCCTTAATGAACACTGAAGCTTTCTTT
cdr3_aa: CSASRSVTGALMNTEAFF

clone_size: -
v_call: TRBV5-4
d_call: TRBD1
j_call: TRBJ2-7
cdr3_nt: TGTGCCAGCAGCTTGAGGAGTTTCGGACAGGGAGACGAGCAGTACTTC
cdr3_aa: CASSLRSFGQGDEQYF

clone_size: -
v_call: TRBV10-2
d_call: TRBD1
j_call: TRBJ1-1
cdr3_nt: TGCGCCAGCAGTGTTCTGACAGGGGCGAACACTGAAGCTTTCTTT
cdr3_aa: CASSVLTGANTEAFF

clone_size: -
v_call: TRBV24-1
d_call: -
j_call: TRBJ2-3
cdr3_nt: TGTGCCACCAGTGACCATGGTCCCGGGGATACGCAGTATTTT
cdr3_aa: CATSDHGPGDTQYF

clone_size: -
v_call: TRBV28
d_call: -
j_call: TRBJ2-4
cdr3_nt: TGTGCCAGCAGGACTGAATCGGAGGGCATTCAGTACTTC
cdr3_aa: CASRTESEGIQYF

clone_size: few
v_call: TRBV19
d_call: -
j_call: TRBJ1-2
cdr3_nt: TGTGCCAGTAGTATACTCCCTCGTACAGGGATGGTCTATGGCTACACCTTC
cdr3_aa: CASSILPRTGMVYGYTF

clone_size: -
v_call: TRBV7-2
d_call: TRBD1
j_call: TRBJ1-6
cdr3_nt: TGTGCCAGCAGCTTAGCAGGGGGCTCCACACCCCTCCACTTT
cdr3_aa: CASSLAGGSTPLHF

clone_size: -
v_call: TRBV11-2
d_call: -
j_call: TRBJ2-5
cdr3_nt: TGTGCCAGCAGCTCAACTCTATCGTTTTCTAGACGGTTGGGGGCGACCCAGTACTTC
cdr3_aa: CASSSTLSFSRRLGATQYF

clone_size: -
v_call: TRBV27
d_call: -
j_call: TRBJ1-2
cdr3_nt: TGTGCCAGCAGCTTGACGGGGGGCTCCCTAGGCTACACCTTC
cdr3_aa: CASSLTGGSLGYTF

clone_size: -
v_call: TRBV3-1/TRBV3-2
d_call: -
j_call: TRBJ1-1
cdr3_nt: TGTGCCAGCAGGCCCACTCGAGGGGGCACTGAAGCTTTCTTT
cdr3_aa: CASRPTRGGTEAFF

clone_size: -
v_call: TRBV27
d_call: -
j_call: TRBJ2-7
cdr3_nt: TGTGCCAGCAGTTTACTGGCAGCTAGCTCCTACGAGCAGTACTTC
cdr3_aa: CASSLLAASSYEQYF

clone_size: once
v_call: TRBV6-5
d_call: TRBD1
j_call: TRBJ2-7
cdr3_nt: TGTGCCACCAACCGGGACAGCTACGAGCAGTACTTC
cdr3_aa: CATNRDSYEQYF

clone_size: few
v_call: TRBV6-5
d_call: -
j_call: TRBJ1-2
cdr3_nt: TGTGCCAGCAGTATTTCTTCAGGGTACACCTTC
cdr3_aa: CASSISSGYTF

clone_size: -
v_call: TRBV27
d_call: TRBD1
j_call: TRBJ2-7
cdr3_nt: TGTGCCAGCAGTCACGACAGGGGGGAGCAGTACTTC
cdr3_aa: CASSHDRGEQYF

clone_size: few
v_call: TRBV14
d_call: -
j_call: TRBJ1-1
cdr3_nt: TGTGCCAGCAGCCAAGCGGGGGGGACTGAAGCTTTCTTT
cdr3_aa: CASSQAGGTEAFF

clone_size: few
v_call: TRBV9
d_call: -
j_call: TRBJ2-5
cdr3_nt: TGTGCCAGCAGCGTACTGCCAGGGCGCCTGGGGACCCAGTACTTC
cdr3_aa: CASSVLPGRLGTQYF

clone_size: -
v_call: TRBV5-5
d_call: TRBD1
j_call: TRBJ1-5
cdr3_nt: TGTGCCAGCAGCCCCCGTGGGACAGGGCTTGGTCAGCCCCAGCATTTT
cdr3_aa: CASSPRGTGLGQPQHF

clone_size: -
v_call: TRBV19
d_call: -
j_call: TRBJ1-6
cdr3_nt: TGTGCCAGTAGGACAGGAGGAAGCTCCTATAATTCACCCCTCCACTTT
cdr3_aa: CASRTGGSSYNSPLHF

clone_size: -
v_call: TRBV28
d_call: TRBD2
j_call: TRBJ2-3
cdr3_nt: TGTGCCAGCGCAGTGGGGGGGAAAACAGATACGCAGTATTTT
cdr3_aa: CASAVGGKTDTQYF

clone_size: -
v_call: TRBV29-1
d_call: TRBD2
j_call: TRBJ2-7
cdr3_nt: TGCAGCGCTCGGGAGGGGGGAAGAGCCTACGAGCAGTACTTC
cdr3_aa: CSAREGGRAYEQYF

clone_size: -
v_call: TRBV7-9
d_call: -
j_call: TRBJ1-6
cdr3_nt: TGTGCCAGCAATCTTAGCGGCAATTCACCCCTCCACTTT
cdr3_aa: CASNLSGNSPLHF

clone_size: -
v_call: TRBV3-1/TRBV3-2
d_call: TRBD1
j_call: TRBJ1-6
cdr3_nt: TGTGCCAGCAGTCCAACCTCACAGGGGAGTTCACCCCTCCACTTT
cdr3_aa: CASSPTSQGSSPLHF

clone_size: -
v_call: TRBV5-1
d_call: TRBD1
j_call: TRBJ2-6
cdr3_nt: TGCGCCAGCAGCTTGGCCCGGACAGGGGGAGCCGGGGCCAACGTCCTGACTTTC
cdr3_aa: CASSLARTGGAGANVLTF

clone_size: once
v_call: TRBV28
d_call: -
j_call: TRBJ1-1
cdr3_nt: TGTGCCAGCAGTTTATATTCCCAGGGCTTGAACACTGAAGCTTTCTTT
cdr3_aa: CASSLYSQGLNTEAFF

clone_size: -
v_call: TRBV6-5
d_call: TRBD1
j_call: TRBJ1-2
cdr3_nt: TGTGCCAGCAGGCAGGGGGTCCCTCTAGAAGGCTACACCTTC
cdr3_aa: CASRQGVPLEGYTF

clone_size: -
v_call: TRBV5-6
d_call: TRBD1
j_call: TRBJ2-3
cdr3_nt: TGTGCCAGCAGCTTGACGGGACAGGGGTCAGATACGCAGTATTTT
cdr3_aa: CASSLTGQGSDTQYF

clone_size: -
v_call: TRBV5-4
d_call: TRBD2
j_call: TRBJ2-2
cdr3_nt: TGTGCCAGCAGCCCCACGGGGGGGGGCCTCATTAACACCGGGGAGCTGTTTTTT
cdr3_aa: CASSPTGGGLINTGELFF

clone_size: -
v_call: TRBV5-5
d_call: -
j_call: TRBJ1-1
cdr3_nt: TGTGCCAGCAGCTGGACAGAAAATTTAGCCACTGAAGCTTTCTTT
cdr3_aa: CASSWTENLATEAFF

clone_size: -
v_call: TRBV19
d_call: TRBD1
j_call: TRBJ1-5
cdr3_nt: TGTGCCAGTAGTCTTCGGACAGGGGCAGGTCAGCCCCAGCATTTT
cdr3_aa: CASSLRTGAGQPQHF

clone_size: -
v_call: TRBV24-1
d_call: TRBD1
j_call: TRBJ2-1
cdr3_nt: TGTGCCACCAGTGCCGGGACAGGGTCTTACAATGAGCAGTTCTTC
cdr3_aa: CATSAGTGSYNEQFF

clone_size: -
v_call: TRBV6-2/TRBV6-3
d_call: -
j_call: TRBJ2-7
cdr3_nt: TGTGCCAGCAGTTACTCTCGACTACCCTACGAGCAGTACTTC
cdr3_aa: CASSYSRLPYEQYF

clone_size: few
v_call: TRBV5-1
d_call: -
j_call: TRBJ1-1
cdr3_nt: TGCGCCAGCAGCTTGGAAGGCAGGGAATGGGACACTGAAGCTTTCTTT
cdr3_aa: CASSLEGREWDTEAFF

clone_size: -
v_call: TRBV7-9
d_call: -
j_call: TRBJ1-1
cdr3_nt: TGTGCCAGCAGCTTAGTGGGGACTGCTGAAGCTTTCTTT
cdr3_aa: CASSLVGTAEAFF

clone_size: -
v_call: TRBV3-1/TRBV3-2
d_call: -
j_call: TRBJ2-2
cdr3_nt: TGTGCCAGCAGCCCCGCGACAGCCGCAACCGGGGAGCTGTTTTTT
cdr3_aa: CASSPATAATGELFF

clone_size: -
v_call: TRBV6-5
d_call: -
j_call: TRBJ1-1
cdr3_nt: TGTGCCAGCACCGGACAGTTTAACACTGAAGCTTTCTTT
cdr3_aa: CASTGQFNTEAFF

clone_size: -
v_call: TRBV3-1/TRBV3-2
d_call: TRBD1
j_call: TRBJ2-6
cdr3_nt: TGTGCCAGCAGCCAGGGACAGGGGGCGCTGCCTGGGGCCAACGTCCTGACTTTC
cdr3_aa: CASSQGQGALPGANVLTF

clone_size: -
v_call: TRBV5-6
d_call: TRBD1
j_call: TRBJ2-2
cdr3_nt: TGTGCCAGCACCCTAGTAAGACAGGGATCGGCCGGGGAGCTGTTTTTT
cdr3_aa: CASTLVRQGSAGELFF

clone_size: -
v_call: TRBV12-3/TRBV12-4
d_call: TRBD1
j_call: TRBJ1-1
cdr3_nt: TGTGCCAGCAGTCCTGGACAGGGCACTGAAGCTTTCTTT
cdr3_aa: CASSPGQGTEAFF

clone_size: -
v_call: TRBV19
d_call: -
j_call: TRBJ1-6
cdr3_nt: TGTGCCAGTAGTATGGGGCAGTATAATTCACCCCTCCACTTT
cdr3_aa: CASSMGQYNSPLHF

clone_size: -
v_call: TRBV10-3
d_call: -
j_call: TRBJ1-3
cdr3_nt: TGTGCCGTCTCTCGGTGGTCTAACTCTGGAAACACCATATATTTT
cdr3_aa: CAVSRWSNSGNTIYF

clone_size: -
v_call: TRBV24-1
d_call: TRBD1
j_call: TRBJ2-1
cdr3_nt: TGTGCCACCAGTGATTCGTTGGACAGGGGGGGTAGCAATGAGCAGTTCTTC
cdr3_aa: CATSDSLDRGGSNEQFF

clone_size: -
v_call: TRBV18
d_call: TRBD1
j_call: TRBJ1-6
cdr3_nt: TGTGCCAGCTCCACGCGGGGACAGGGAATTTCACCCCTCCACTTT
cdr3_aa: CASSTRGQGISPLHF

clone_size: once
v_call: TRBV24-1
d_call: TRBD1
j_call: TRBJ2-7
cdr3_nt: TGTGCCACCAGTGATGCCCGACCGGGACAGGAGGACGAGCAGTACTTC
cdr3_aa: CATSDARPGQEDEQYF

clone_size: -
v_call: TRBV10-3
d_call: -
j_call: TRBJ1-1
cdr3_nt: TGTGCCATCAGTTCGACAGAGAACACTGAAGCTTTCTTT
cdr3_aa: CAISSTENTEAFF

clone_size: few
v_call: TRBV6-4
d_call: -
j_call: TRBJ1-6
cdr3_nt: TGTGCCAAGACAGGCACCCGGCACTTT
cdr3_aa: CAKTGTRHF

clone_size: -
v_call: TRBV30
d_call: TRBD1
j_call: TRBJ1-1
cdr3_nt: TGTGCCTGGAGGAAACAGGGGGCAGGAGGGTATACTGAAGCTTTCTTT
cdr3_aa: CAWRKQGAGGYTEAFF

clone_size: -
v_call: TRBV6-2/TRBV6-3
d_call: TRBD1
j_call: TRBJ2-7
cdr3_nt: TGTGCCAGCAGTTACGCCCCCGGGACAGGGATGGGGCAGTACTTC
cdr3_aa: CASSYAPGTGMGQYF

clone_size: -
v_call: TRBV27
d_call: -
j_call: TRBJ2-2
cdr3_nt: TGTGCCAGCAGTTTAGGGGGGACCGGGAACACCGGGGAGCTGTTTTTT
cdr3_aa: CASSLGGTGNTGELFF

clone_size: once
v_call: TRBV25-1
d_call: TRBD1
j_call: TRBJ1-2
cdr3_nt: TGTGCCAGCAGTGAATACGGACAGGGGCCTGATGGCTACACCTTC
cdr3_aa: CASSEYGQGPDGYTF